Given below is one T cell receptor beta chain in context. Data came from immunoSEQ multiplex PCR; TCRdb stores just in-frame clones and leaves some out. The data show about 170,000 clones, about 88% seen once. This specimen comes from a study of blood T cell repertoires in COVID-19. Study-wide context: Samples taken during acute and convalescent COVID-19 were collected in the United States, Italy and Spain.

CDR1 is SQVTM and CDR2 is ANQGSEA in the germline V gene. V gave up 3 bases and J gave up 5 bases, with 16 bases separating them. The CDR3 spans 14 residues. This chain uses TRBV29-1 with TRBJ2-5; TRBD1 is a possible D gene (5 bases). Material: peripheral blood. The receptor's source is a man aged 50 or older who had recovered from COVID-19. The CDR3: CSVDLGPSKETQYF. The CDR3 bases are TGCAGCGTTGATCTGGGGCCCTCCAAGGAGACCCAGTACTTC.